This T cell receptor (beta chain) was captured in a study of beta chain features in type 1 diabetes. Study-level points and caveats: Shorter TCRB CDR3s, moderately but significantly so, marked every one of the four CD4+ subsets in Type 1 diabetes patients.

Of note for this clone: As yet, its antigen is unknown.

Expressed TCRB transcripts were sequenced because the isolated RNA had all been reverse transcribed beforehand. About 3.57 million reads were obtained on average from naive, central memory and regulatory T cell samples. The protocol was immunoSEQ multiplex PCR, while the TCRdb copy is restricted to in-frame clones and leaves out a portion. This sample has about 330,000 clones, with approximately 11% found just once. CDR3 length: 13 amino acids. V dropped 8 bases and J dropped 8; count of bases not matched to a gene: 9. CDR1 MDHEN and CDR2 SYDVKM come from the germline V gene. Sequenced material: naive CD4+ T cells from blood. This clonotype was sampled from a woman younger than 45 in good health. The V call is TRBV28, the J call TRBJ2-1, with 7 bases lining up with TRBD2. CDR3 in DNA: TGTGCCAGCGGGGCGGGAGTAGGCGATGAGCAGTTCTTC. It translates to CASGAGVGDEQFF.